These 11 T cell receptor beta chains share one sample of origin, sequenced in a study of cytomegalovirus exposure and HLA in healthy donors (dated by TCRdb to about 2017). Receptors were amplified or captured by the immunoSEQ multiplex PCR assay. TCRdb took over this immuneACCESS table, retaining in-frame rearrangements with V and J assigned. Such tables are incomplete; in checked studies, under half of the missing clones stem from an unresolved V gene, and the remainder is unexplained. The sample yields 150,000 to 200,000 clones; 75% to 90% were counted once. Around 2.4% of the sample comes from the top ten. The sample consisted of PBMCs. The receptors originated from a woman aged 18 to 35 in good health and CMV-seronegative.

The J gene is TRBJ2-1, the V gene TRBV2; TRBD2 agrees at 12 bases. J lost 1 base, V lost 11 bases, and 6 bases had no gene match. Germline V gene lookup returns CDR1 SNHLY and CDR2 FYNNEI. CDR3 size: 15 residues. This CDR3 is CAGHGTSGSYNEQFF. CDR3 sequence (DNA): TGTGCCGGCCACGGGACTAGCGGGTCCTACAATGAGCAGTTCTTC.

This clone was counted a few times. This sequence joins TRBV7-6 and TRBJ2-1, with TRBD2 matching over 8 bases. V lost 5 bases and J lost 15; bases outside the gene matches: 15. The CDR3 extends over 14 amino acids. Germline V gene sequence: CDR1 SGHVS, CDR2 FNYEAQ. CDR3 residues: CASSISRGTSGLFF. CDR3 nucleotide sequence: TGTGCCAGCAGCATATCAAGAGGTACTAGCGGCCTGTTCTTC.

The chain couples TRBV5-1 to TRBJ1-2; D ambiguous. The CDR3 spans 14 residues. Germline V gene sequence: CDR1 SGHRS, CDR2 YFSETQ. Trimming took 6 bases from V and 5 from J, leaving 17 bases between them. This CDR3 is CASTASVQDYGYTF. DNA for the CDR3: TGCGCCAGCACAGCTTCAGTGCAGGATTATGGCTACACCTTC.

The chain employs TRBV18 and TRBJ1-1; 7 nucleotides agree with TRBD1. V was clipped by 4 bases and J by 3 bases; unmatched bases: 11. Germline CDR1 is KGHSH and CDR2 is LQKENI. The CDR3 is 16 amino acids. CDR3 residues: CASSLRADREYTEAFF. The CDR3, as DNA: TGTGCCAGCTCACTACGGGCCGACAGGGAGTACACTGAAGCTTTCTTT. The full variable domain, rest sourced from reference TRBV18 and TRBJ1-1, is NAGVMQNPRHLVRRRGQEARLRCSPMKGHSHVYWYRQLPEEGLKFMVYLQKENIIDESGMPKERFSAEFPKEGPSILRIQQVVRGDSAAYFCASSLRADREYTEAFFGQGTRLTVV.

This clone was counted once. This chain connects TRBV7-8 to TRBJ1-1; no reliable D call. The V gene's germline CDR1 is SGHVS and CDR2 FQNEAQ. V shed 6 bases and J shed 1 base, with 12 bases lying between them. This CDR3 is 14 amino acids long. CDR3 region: CASSLKTTNTEAFF. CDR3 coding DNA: TGTGCCAGCAGTCTTAAGACTACGAACACTGAAGCTTTCTTT.

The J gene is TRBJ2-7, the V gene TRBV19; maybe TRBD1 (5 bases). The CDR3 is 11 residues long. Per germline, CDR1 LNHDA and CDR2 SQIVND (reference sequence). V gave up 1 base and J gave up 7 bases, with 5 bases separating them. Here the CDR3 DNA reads TGTGCCAGTAGTATAGGGACAGAGCAGTACTTC. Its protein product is CASSIGTEQYF.

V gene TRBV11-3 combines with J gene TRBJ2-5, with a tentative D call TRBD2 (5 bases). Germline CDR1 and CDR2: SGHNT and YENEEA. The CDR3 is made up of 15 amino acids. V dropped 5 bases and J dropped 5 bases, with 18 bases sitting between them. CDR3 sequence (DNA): TGTGCCAGCAGCCCGGAAATTCGTGGCGGGGAGACCCAGTACTTC. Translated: CASSPEIRGGETQYF.

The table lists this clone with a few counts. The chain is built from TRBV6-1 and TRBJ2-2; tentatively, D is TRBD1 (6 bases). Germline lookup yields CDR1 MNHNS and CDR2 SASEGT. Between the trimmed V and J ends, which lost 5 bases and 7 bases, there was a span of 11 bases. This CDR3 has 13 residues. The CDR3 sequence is CASSNQGHGELFF. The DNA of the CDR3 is TGTGCCAGCAGTAATCAGGGGCACGGGGAGCTGTTTTTT.

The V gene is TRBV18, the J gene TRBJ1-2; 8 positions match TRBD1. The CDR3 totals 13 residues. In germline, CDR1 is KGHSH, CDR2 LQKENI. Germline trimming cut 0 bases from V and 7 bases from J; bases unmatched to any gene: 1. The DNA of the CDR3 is TGTGCCAGCTCACCACCGACAGGGGCTGGCTACACCTTC. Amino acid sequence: CASSPPTGAGYTF.

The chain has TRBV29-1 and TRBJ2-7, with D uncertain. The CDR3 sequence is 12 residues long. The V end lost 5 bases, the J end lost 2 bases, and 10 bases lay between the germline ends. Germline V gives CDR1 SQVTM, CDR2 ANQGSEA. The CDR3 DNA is TGCAGCGTTTTCGGTACTACCTACGAGCAGTACTTC. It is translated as CSVFGTTYEQYF.

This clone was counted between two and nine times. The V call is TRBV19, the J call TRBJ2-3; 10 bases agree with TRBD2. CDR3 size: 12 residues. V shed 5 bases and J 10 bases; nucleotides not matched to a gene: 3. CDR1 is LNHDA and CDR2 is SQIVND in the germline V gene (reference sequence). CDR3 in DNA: TGTGCCAGTAGTCCTACTAGCGGGGCGCAGTATTTT. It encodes CASSPTSGAQYF.